Each of the 5 T cell receptor beta chains below was sequenced from the same sample in a study of yellow fever vaccine responses in identical twins. Each CDR3 protein gets one entry after TCRdb re-called the RT-PCR reads with MiXCR. The repertoire holds more than 30,000 distinct CDR3 sequences, with 45% to 65% as singletons. The sequenced sample was T cells from blood (PBMCs), unsorted or a sorted subset (not recorded which), obtained before or after yellow fever vaccination (not recorded which). The source is a woman between 18 and 29 years old who received the yellow fever vaccine.

This clonotype was observed a handful of times. J is TRBJ1-2 and V is TRBV10-3; D unclear. The CDR3 is 13 residues long. Germline V gene lookup returns CDR1 ENHRY and CDR2 SYGVKD. The V end lost 3 bases, the J end lost 3 bases, and 8 bases lay between the germline ends. CDR3 in amino acids: CAISEGQDYGYTF. Written as DNA, the CDR3 is TGTGCCATCAGTGAAGGGCAGGACTATGGCTACACCTTC.

The rearrangement links TRBV10-3 to TRBJ1-2; 9 nucleotides match TRBD1. Trimming cost V 10 bases and J 8 bases; bases outside gene matches: 8. CDR1 and CDR2 from the germline V gene are ENHRY and SYGVKD. The CDR3 contains 12 residues. The CDR3 region has the DNA TGTGCCACCGACAGGGGGAAGGAGGGCTACACCTTC. It encodes CATDRGKEGYTF.

The gene calls are TRBV29-1 and TRBJ2-5, with 8 bases aligning to TRBD2. CDR1 and CDR2 from the germline V gene are SQVTM and ANQGSEA. V lost 4 bases, J lost 1 base, and 8 bases stayed unmatched. The CDR3 contains 15 residues. CDR3 sequence: CSVVILAGRQETQYF. The CDR3 bases are TGCAGCGTTGTGATCCTAGCGGGCCGCCAAGAGACCCAGTACTTC. The full variable domain, rest sourced from reference TRBV29-1 and TRBJ2-5, is SAVISQKPSRDICQRGTSLTIQCQVDSQVTMMFWYRQQPGQSLTLIATANQGSEATYESGFVIDKFPISRPNLTFSTLTVSNMSPEDSSIYLCSVVILAGRQETQYFGPGTRLLVL.

CDR3 protein: CASRKASLTDTQYF. The CDR3 nucleotides are TGTGCCAGCAGGAAGGCTAGCCTCACAGATACGCAGTATTTT. V gene TRBV11-1 combines with J gene TRBJ2-3, with a tentative D call TRBD2 (5 bases). Trimming removed 6 bases from V and 2 bases from J, with 12 bases in between. The CDR3 loop spans 14 amino acids. Germline CDR1 is SGHAT and CDR2 is FQDESV (reference sequence).

This clonotype was seen once. The V gene is TRBV29-1, the J gene TRBJ1-2, with 9 bases lining up with TRBD1. Germline assignment: CDR1 SQVTM and CDR2 ANQGSEA. This CDR3 contains 12 residues. V was pared by 6 bases and J by 3 bases, with 2 bases of the junction left unmatched. For the CDR3, the DNA is TGCAGCGTGCGGACAGGGGACTATGGCTACACCTTC. Translating gives CSVRTGDYGYTF.